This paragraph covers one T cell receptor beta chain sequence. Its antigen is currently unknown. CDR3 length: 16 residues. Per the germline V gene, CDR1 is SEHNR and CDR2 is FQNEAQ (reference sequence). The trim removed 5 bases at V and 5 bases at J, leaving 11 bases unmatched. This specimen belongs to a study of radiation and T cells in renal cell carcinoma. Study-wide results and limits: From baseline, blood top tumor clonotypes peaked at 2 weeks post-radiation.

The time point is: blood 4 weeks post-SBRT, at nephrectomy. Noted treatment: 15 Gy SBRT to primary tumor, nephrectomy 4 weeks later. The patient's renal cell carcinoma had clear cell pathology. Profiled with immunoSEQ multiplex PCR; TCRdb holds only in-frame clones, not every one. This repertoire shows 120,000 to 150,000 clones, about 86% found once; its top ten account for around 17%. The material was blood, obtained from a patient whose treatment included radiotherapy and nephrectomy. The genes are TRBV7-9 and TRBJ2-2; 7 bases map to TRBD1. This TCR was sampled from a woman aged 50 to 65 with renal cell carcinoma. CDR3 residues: CASSATGARITGELFF. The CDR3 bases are TGTGCCAGCAGCGCCACAGGGGCCAGGATTACCGGGGAGCTGTTTTTT.